The 30 T cell receptor beta chains below all came from one sample that was sequenced in a study of blood T cell repertoires in COVID-19 (dated by TCRdb to about 2020). The library relied on the immunoSEQ multiplex PCR assay. TCRdb retrieved this table from immuneACCESS and kept in-frame rearrangements only. Not all clones are present; in checked studies, unresolved V genes account for under half, and no reason is known for the remainder. This sample comprises about 420,000 clones, approximately 90% of them detected only once. The ten largest clones take up 0.8% to 1% of the sample. The sample comprised peripheral blood. These receptors all stem from a man aged 18 to 35 with COVID-19, enrolled during active disease.

The chain links TRBV30 to TRBJ1-2, with 8 bases identical to TRBD1. This CDR3 contains 16 residues. The V gene's germline CDR1 is GTSNPN and CDR2 SVGIG (reference sequence). Trimming took 4 bases from V and 8 from J; bases not matched to a gene: 18. CDR3 in DNA: TGTGCCTGGACCCAAAGGGGGGCGCAGGGGGCGAGGGGCTACACCTTC. Its protein product is CAWTQRGAQGARGYTF.

The J gene is TRBJ2-3, the V gene TRBV19; a possible D gene is TRBD1 (6 bases). This CDR3 region has 13 residues. In germline, CDR1 is LNHDA, CDR2 SQIVND (reference sequence). V shed 5 bases and J shed 6 bases, with 12 bases lying between them. The CDR3, as DNA: TGTGCCAGTAGTGTACAGGGTAAGGATACGCAGTATTTT. Protein: CASSVQGKDTQYF. The variable domain in full, with the rest retrieved from reference TRBV19 and TRBJ2-3, is DGGITQSPKYLFRKEGQNVTLSCEQNLNHDAMYWYRQDPGQGLRLIYYSQIVNDFQKGDIAEGYSVSREKKESFPLTVTSAQKNPTAFYLCASSVQGKDTQYFGPGTRLTVL.

The chain couples TRBV7-9 to TRBJ2-1, with D maybe TRBD1 (5 bases). Germline CDR1 and CDR2: SEHNR and FQNEAQ (reference sequence). V was shortened by 5 bases and J by 0 bases, with 20 bases between the two germline ends. The CDR3 runs 18 residues. CDR3 DNA: TGTGCCAGCAGCCTCCGCTTCTCGACAGCTAGCTCCTACAATGAGCAGTTCTTC. Protein product: CASSLRFSTASSYNEQFF.

This clone showed up just once. The rearrangement uses TRBV7-2 and TRBJ2-1; tentative D call: TRBD1 (6 bases). V was shortened by 3 bases and J by 7 bases, with 19 bases between the two germline ends. The CDR3 has 16 amino acids. In germline, CDR1 is SGHTA, CDR2 FQGNSA. CDR3 nucleotides: TGTGCCAGCAGCTTCAGGGGTGGGCTCGGGAAAAATGAGCAGTTCTTC. This gives the protein CASSFRGGLGKNEQFF.

The rearrangement joins TRBV27 to TRBJ2-7; TRBD1 matches at 8 bases. The CDR3 covers 14 residues. Germline V gene lookup returns CDR1 MNHEY and CDR2 SMNVEV (reference sequence). The trim removed 7 bases at V and 0 bases at J, leaving 5 bases unmatched. The CDR3: CASKRTGSSYEQYF. CDR3 sequence (DNA): TGTGCCAGCAAGCGGACAGGGAGCTCCTACGAGCAGTACTTC.

The rearrangement joins TRBV5-1 to TRBJ2-3; TRBD2 aligns across 7 bases. J lost 8 bases, V lost 5 bases, and 5 bases had no gene match. The germline V gene has CDR1 SGHRS and CDR2 YFSETQ. The CDR3 has 12 residues. CDR3 DNA sequence: TGCGCCAGCAGTGATCCGGGGGGTACGCAGTATTTT. Its protein product is CASSDPGGTQYF. Looking up the rest from reference TRBV5-1 and TRBJ2-3 gives the full variable domain: KAGVTQTPRYLIKTRGQQVTLSCSPISGHRSVSWYQQTPGQGLQFLFEYFSETQRNKGNFPGRFSGRQFSNSRSEMNVSTLELGDSALYLCASSDPGGTQYFGPGTRLTVL.

Concerning this clone itself: This sample includes further DNA sequences coding for the same CDR3. The gene calls are TRBV6-5 and TRBJ1-1; D is uncertain. CDR3 length: 11 amino acids. V lost 8 bases to trimming and J lost 1 base, with 5 bases between them. Germline V gene sequence: CDR1 MNHEY, CDR2 SVGAGI. CDR3: CASRGNTEAFF. Written as DNA, the CDR3 is TGTGCCAGCCGGGGGAACACTGAAGCTTTCTTT.

In DNA form, the CDR3 reads TGTGCCAGCAGTTGGGACAGATTGAACACTGAAGCTTTCTTT. This sequence encodes CASSWDRLNTEAFF. The chain employs TRBV7-9 and TRBJ1-1; TRBD1 matches 7 bases. Germline V gene sequence: CDR1 SEHNR, CDR2 FQNEAQ (reference sequence). The V segment lost 6 bases and the J segment 0 bases; nucleotides outside the gene matches: 4. The CDR3 is 14 residues long. The full variable domain, with the rest looked up from reference TRBV7-9 and TRBJ1-1, is DTGVSQNPRHKITKRGQNVTFRCDPISEHNRLYWYRQTLGQGPEFLTYFQNEAQLEKSRLLSDRFSAERPKGSFSTLEIQRTEQGDSAMYLCASSWDRLNTEAFFGQGTRLTVV.

The chain has TRBV18 and TRBJ2-2, with 8 bases fitting TRBD2. Germline assignment: CDR1 KGHSH and CDR2 LQKENI. V gave up 2 bases and J gave up 3 bases; unmatched junction bases: 8. This CDR3 region has 17 residues. CDR3 in DNA: TGTGCCAGCTCACCAGGGCAAGCGGGAGTTGACACCGGGGAGCTGTTTTTT. Protein sequence: CASSPGQAGVDTGELFF.

CDR3 coding DNA: TGTGCCAGCAGTGAAAACAGCCAGACCCAGTACTTC. It encodes CASSENSQTQYF. The chain employs TRBV25-1 and TRBJ2-5; D uncertain. Germline V lookup: CDR1 MGHDK, CDR2 SYGVNS. CDR3 length: 12 amino acids. Deletions cut 2 bases from V and 6 bases from J, with 7 bases between.

The rearrangement links TRBV7-9 to TRBJ1-1; no reliable D call. The CDR3 has 12 amino acids. Germline CDR1 is SEHNR and CDR2 is FQNEAQ (reference sequence). The V gene lost 5 bases and the J gene lost 0 bases, with 4 bases spanning the gap. The CDR3, as DNA: TGTGCCAGCAGCCGAGTGAACACTGAAGCTTTCTTT. Residues: CASSRVNTEAFF.

CDR3 sequence reads: CASSPLPLSGTSGANVLTF. As DNA, the CDR3 is TGTGCCAGCAGCCCACTCCCCCTTAGCGGGACTTCTGGGGCCAACGTCCTGACTTTC. The V call is TRBV4-2, the J call TRBJ2-6; TRBD2 agrees at 8 bases. The CDR3 is 19 amino acids. V lost 4 bases to trimming and J lost 1 base; unmatched junction nucleotides: 12. Germline-derived CDR1 and CDR2 are LGHNA and YNFKEQ.

This clone was detected only a few times. V and J are TRBV29-1 and TRBJ2-7; 7 bases fit TRBD1. The CDR3 spans 15 residues. The junction had 11 bases not matched to a gene; V was cut back by 4 bases and J by 2 bases. Germline V gene lookup returns CDR1 SQVTM and CDR2 ANQGSEA. The CDR3 DNA follows: TGCAGCGTTGTATTAGACAGGGCTAATACCTACGAGCAGTACTTC. Its protein product is CSVVLDRANTYEQYF.

V and J are TRBV7-2 and TRBJ1-3; a weak D match, TRBD1 (6 bases). The CDR3 contains 20 residues. Trimming removed 0 bases at V and 0 bases at J, with 21 bases between. Germline CDR1 and CDR2: SGHTA and FQGNSA. In nucleotides, the CDR3 is TGTGCCAGCAGCTTAGCCGGTCAGGGGTGGATAACAAGCTCTGGAAACACCATATATTTT. Its translation is CASSLAGQGWITSSGNTIYF.

The chain carries TRBV11-2 and TRBJ1-1; D unclear. V was trimmed by 5 bases and J by 9 bases, leaving 16 bases between them. Germline values: CDR1 SGHAT, CDR2 FQNNGV. The CDR3 is made up of 13 amino acids. The CDR3 DNA reads as TGTGCCAGCAGCCTTCGCGAGGCGCAAAAAGCTTTCTTT. It yields the protein CASSLREAQKAFF.

The chain uses TRBV6-1 and TRBJ1-4; D remains ambiguous. The ends were cut back, 3 bases at V and 5 bases at J, with 13 bases in the middle. Germline V gene lookup returns CDR1 MNHNS and CDR2 SASEGT. The CDR3 consists of 15 residues. This CDR3 reads CASSELQAFNEKLFF. The CDR3 DNA sequence: TGTGCCAGCAGTGAGCTTCAGGCTTTCAATGAAAAACTGTTTTTT.

The chain joins TRBV19 to TRBJ2-4; TRBD1 matches at 7 bases. The V gene's germline CDR1 is LNHDA and CDR2 SQIVND (reference sequence). This CDR3 has 14 amino acids. J was trimmed by 5 bases and V by 6 bases; bases with no gene match: 7. The DNA of the CDR3 is TGTGCCAGTAGCGAAACCGGGACAGAAAACATTCAGTACTTC. Amino acid sequence: CASSETGTENIQYF.

The chain carries TRBV6-5 and TRBJ2-7; D may be TRBD1 (5 bases). The CDR3 runs to 12 residues. Trimming cost V 2 bases and J 4 bases, with 6 bases left between them. Germline V gene sequence: CDR1 MNHEY, CDR2 SVGAGI. CDR3 coding DNA: TGTGCCAGCAGTTACGACAGATACGAGCAGTACTTC. Translating gives CASSYDRYEQYF.

DNA for the CDR3: TGTGCCACTAAAACCTCCGGGACAGGATACAATGAGCAGTTCTTC. Amino acids: CATKTSGTGYNEQFF. The genes are TRBV6-5 and TRBJ2-1; 8 nucleotides match TRBD1. Germline-derived CDR1 and CDR2 are MNHEY and SVGAGI. V trimming: 10 bases; J trimming: 4 bases; junction bases outside the gene matches: 12. The CDR3 length is 15 residues.

The rearrangement uses TRBV6-5 and TRBJ1-2, with TRBD1 matching 7 bases. The CDR3 contains 15 residues. V shed 3 bases and J 4 bases; nucleotides not matched to a gene: 8. Per germline, CDR1 MNHEY and CDR2 SVGAGI. CDR3 in amino acids: CASSYRQGTTYGYTF. The CDR3 DNA reads TGTGCCAGCAGTTATCGACAGGGAACTACCTATGGCTACACCTTC.

The sample holds one count of this clone. The chain joins TRBV19 to TRBJ2-1; 8 bases fit TRBD1. Germline V CDR1 and CDR2: LNHDA, SQIVND (reference sequence). J was trimmed by 6 bases and V by 3 bases; bases with no gene match: 10. This CDR3 contains 16 residues. The DNA for the CDR3 is TGTGCCAGTAGTATTACCGGACAGGGTTATGTCAATGAGCAGTTCTTC. It specifies CASSITGQGYVNEQFF.

The chain uses TRBV7-2 and TRBJ2-3, with D perhaps TRBD2 (7 bases). The CDR3 is 16 amino acids. The V and J ends lost 5 bases and 2 bases respectively, with 17 bases between them. Germline lookup yields CDR1 SGHTA and CDR2 FQGNSA. CDR3 bases: TGTGCCAGCAGCGCCGGGGGGCGGGGGTTCACAGATACGCAGTATTTT. This encodes CASSAGGRGFTDTQYF.

This clone came up once. The V gene is TRBV18, the J gene TRBJ1-6, with 7 bases aligning to TRBD1. Germline values: CDR1 KGHSH, CDR2 LQKENI. Trimming removed 4 bases from V and 0 bases from J; junction bases left unmatched: 3. The CDR3 loop spans 16 amino acids. CDR3 coding DNA: TGTGCCAGCTCACTTCGACAGGGCTCCTATAATTCACCCCTCCACTTT. Amino acid sequence: CASSLRQGSYNSPLHF.

This clone was counted between two and nine times. The CDR3 region is CASSDGRDYGYTF. CDR3 sequence (DNA): TGCGCCAGCAGTGATGGCAGGGACTATGGCTACACCTTC. This chain joins TRBV10-1 and TRBJ1-2, with D perhaps TRBD1 (5 bases). The CDR3 totals 13 residues. The V end lost 3 bases, the J end lost 3 bases, and 8 bases lay between the germline ends. Germline CDR1 WNHNN, CDR2 SYGVQD (reference sequence).

The chain employs TRBV30 and TRBJ2-6, with a weak D call TRBD2 (6 bases). V was pared by 1 base and J by 0 bases, with 19 bases between. This CDR3 contains 19 residues. Germline-derived CDR1 and CDR2 are GTSNPN and SVGIG (reference sequence). DNA of the CDR3: TGTGCCTGGAGTGCCTCGGGGGTGCCCACCTACTCTGGGGCCAACGTCCTGACTTTC. It is translated as CAWSASGVPTYSGANVLTF. Supplemented by reference TRBV30 and TRBJ2-6, the full variable domain reads SQTIHQWPATLVQPVGSPLSLECTVEGTSNPNLYWYRQAAGRGLQLLFYSVGIGQISSEVPQNLSASRPQDRQFILSSKKLLLSDSGFYLCAWSASGVPTYSGANVLTFGAGSRLTVL.

The gene calls are TRBV5-1 and TRBJ2-1; 9 bases line up with TRBD1. J lost 5 bases, V lost 5 bases, and 11 bases had no gene match. CDR1 and CDR2 from the germline V gene are SGHRS and YFSETQ. The CDR3 spans 16 residues. CDR3 in DNA: TGCGCCAGCAGTCTGTCCCGGGACAGGGTACACAATGAGCAGTTCTTC. Amino acid sequence: CASSLSRDRVHNEQFF.

The rearrangement joins TRBV11-2 to TRBJ2-1, with D possibly TRBD1 on 5 matching bases. Trimming pared 3 bases from V and 7 bases from J, leaving 10 bases between. The CDR3 runs to 13 residues. CDR1 and CDR2 (germline): SGHAT, FQNNGV. CDR3 sequence: CASSLGRLNEQFF. CDR3 DNA sequence: TGTGCCAGCAGCTTGGGGCGACTGAATGAGCAGTTCTTC.

The chain couples TRBV14 to TRBJ1-5; TRBD1 matches at 7 bases. Germline loops: CDR1 SGHDN, CDR2 FVKESK. This CDR3 is built from 14 residues. V lost 4 bases, J lost 3 bases, and 3 bases stayed unmatched. CDR3 bases: TGTGCCAGCAGCCCAGGGGGGTTCAATCAGCCCCAGCATTTT. As protein: CASSPGGFNQPQHF.

The chain is built from TRBV20-1 and TRBJ2-7, with D possibly matching TRBD1 (5 bases). Trimming cost V 3 bases and J 0 bases, with 12 bases left between them. CDR1 DFQATT and CDR2 SNEGSKA come from the germline V gene (reference sequence). CDR3 length equals 14 residues. CDR3 DNA: TGCAGTGCTAGTAACAGGCTGAGCTCCTACGAGCAGTACTTC. Protein: CSASNRLSSYEQYF.

The J gene is TRBJ2-5, the V gene TRBV10-2; TRBD1 aligns across 10 bases. The germline V gene encodes CDR1 WSHSY and CDR2 SAAADI. Trimming cost V 5 bases and J 4 bases; bases outside gene matches: 7. There are 15 residues in the CDR3. In DNA, the CDR3 is TGCGCCAGCAGTTCCCCGGACAGGGGGAGAGAGACCCAGTACTTC. As protein: CASSSPDRGRETQYF.